One and the same sample provided the 28 T cell receptor beta chains below, sequenced in a study of shared clonotypes between healthy human individuals. Some clones are missing from TCRdb's copy, which holds only in-frame ones; the method was immunoSEQ multiplex PCR. This repertoire shows 2,500,000 or so clones, roughly 90% found once; its top ten account for 0.37%. Sequenced input: naive CD4+ T cells from PBMCs. Subset here: CD45RA+ positively selected. The receptors were sampled from a man aged 18 to 29 in good health. Some clones in this sample may be carry-over from other donors' samples.

The rearrangement links TRBV5-1 to TRBJ2-5; weak D call: TRBD1 (8 bases). The CDR3 runs to 14 residues. Germline V gene data show CDR1 as SGHRS and CDR2 as YFSETQ. V lost 3 bases to trimming and J lost 5 bases, with 14 bases between them. The CDR3: CASSSDRGGETQYF. CDR3 sequence (DNA): TGCGCCAGCAGCTCCGACAGGGGAGGGGAGACCCAGTACTTC.

The rearrangement uses TRBV27 and TRBJ1-2; the D is unclear. The CDR3 contains 15 residues. Germline lookup yields CDR1 MNHEY and CDR2 SMNVEV (reference sequence). The V gene lost 2 bases and the J gene lost 4 bases, with 14 bases spanning the gap. The CDR3 here is CASSLGGGSVYGYTF. The CDR3 DNA follows: TGTGCCAGCAGTTTAGGAGGCGGGTCGGTCTATGGCTACACCTTC.

This clone was counted only a few times. J is TRBJ1-3 and V is TRBV4-1, with D unresolved. The CDR3 contains 15 residues. Trimming removed 3 bases at V and 3 bases at J, with 12 bases between. The germline V gene has CDR1 MGHRA and CDR2 YSYEKL. The CDR3 nucleotides are TGCGCCAGCAGCCAGACCCTTTGGTATGGAAACACCATATATTTT. Translation: CASSQTLWYGNTIYF.

Only a few counts were recorded for this clone. Other DNA sequences in the sample encode the same CDR3. J is TRBJ2-5 and V is TRBV7-9, with D tentatively TRBD1 (6 bases). Trimming left V 2 bases short and J 3 bases short, with 7 bases between. Germline CDR1 is SEHNR and CDR2 is FQNEAQ (reference sequence). The CDR3 loop spans 13 amino acids. This CDR3 reads CASSLSGEETQYF. As DNA, the CDR3 is TGTGCCAGCAGCTTATCAGGGGAAGAGACCCAGTACTTC.

The V and J genes are TRBV28 and TRBJ1-1; D possibly corresponds to TRBD1 (5 bases). Trimming left V 8 bases short and J 11 bases short, with 24 bases between. This CDR3 spans 14 amino acids. Germline V gives CDR1 MDHEN, CDR2 SYDVKM. The DNA of the CDR3 is TGTGCCAGCGGGACCACGGGACTCCTGGCACTGGCTTTCTTT. Its protein is CASGTTGLLALAFF.

This clone was seen once. The chain recombines TRBV7-7 with TRBJ2-1, with a tentative D call TRBD2 (6 bases). Per the germline V gene, CDR1 is SSHAT and CDR2 is FNYEAQ (reference sequence). V lost 2 bases, J lost 4 bases, and 15 bases lay in between. The CDR3 runs to 16 residues. Written as DNA, the CDR3 is TGTGCCAGCAGCTTATCAACCCTAGCGCCTTACAATGAGCAGTTCTTC. Its translation: CASSLSTLAPYNEQFF.

This clone was picked up one time. The chain recombines TRBV6-1 with TRBJ2-2; possible D gene TRBD2, 5 bases. CDR3 size: 13 residues. Trimming took 8 bases from V and 6 from J, leaving 13 bases between them. Germline CDR1 MNHNS, CDR2 SASEGT. The CDR3 loop is CASARAGPGELFF. CDR3 sequence (DNA): TGTGCCAGCGCAAGGGCGGGCCCCGGGGAGCTGTTTTTT.

The V and J genes are TRBV2 and TRBJ1-5, with D tentatively TRBD1 (5 bases). V lost 3 bases, J lost 5 bases, and 8 bases lay in between. Looked up from germline, CDR1 is SNHLY and CDR2 is FYNNEI. The CDR3 spans 13 residues. The CDR3 sequence is CASSDDRYQPQHF. CDR3 in DNA: TGTGCCAGCAGTGATGACAGATATCAGCCCCAGCATTTT.

The rearrangement joins TRBV6-4 to TRBJ2-1, with 8 bases that match TRBD1. Trimming removed 5 bases from V and 5 bases from J; junction bases left unmatched: 11. The CDR3 extends over 16 amino acids. Germline-derived CDR1 and CDR2 are MRHNA and SNTAGT. For the CDR3, the DNA is TGTGCCAGCAGTTGGACAGGGCAATCTTCCCACAATGAGCAGTTCTTC. This codes for CASSWTGQSSHNEQFF.

The CDR3 DNA reads as TGTGCCAGCAGCCAAGAGGGCAGAGCCTACGAGCAGTACTTC. It yields the protein CASSQEGRAYEQYF. J is TRBJ2-7 and V is TRBV4-2; D gene uncertain. The CDR3 runs to 14 residues. The germline V gene encodes CDR1 LGHNA and CDR2 YNFKEQ. Trimming removed 0 bases at V and 2 bases at J, with 8 bases between.

This clone has a single count. The V and J genes are TRBV18 and TRBJ2-7; D call uncertain. Per germline, CDR1 KGHSH and CDR2 LQKENI. The CDR3 runs to 14 residues. Trimming shortened V by 0 bases and J by 6 bases, and 12 bases separated the two germline ends. The CDR3 region is CASSPPPPGLEQYF. CDR3 coding DNA: TGTGCCAGCTCACCACCTCCCCCCGGGCTCGAGCAGTACTTC.

The chain couples TRBV9 to TRBJ1-4; no clear D gene. The CDR3 sequence is 14 residues long. V was pared by 4 bases and J by 5 bases, with 12 bases between. Per the germline V gene, CDR1 is SGDLS and CDR2 is YYNGEE. In nucleotides, the CDR3 is TGTGCCAGCAGCCCCCGTTCCGACAATGAAAAACTGTTTTTT. Translation: CASSPRSDNEKLFF.

The rearrangement links TRBV7-6 to TRBJ2-5; 8 nucleotides agree with TRBD2. Germline lookup yields CDR1 SGHVS and CDR2 FNYEAQ. V shed 4 bases, J shed 2 bases, and the junction held 3 bases outside the gene matches. The CDR3 is 14 residues long. CDR3 coding DNA: TGTGCCAGCAGCTATAGCGGGACTCAAGAGACCCAGTACTTC. Residues: CASSYSGTQETQYF.

The V call is TRBV7-2, the J call TRBJ2-5; weak D call: TRBD2 (5 bases). This CDR3 is built from 14 residues. CDR1 is SGHTA, CDR2 FQGNSA, per germline. V was trimmed by 8 bases and J by 4 bases, leaving 17 bases between them. Here the CDR3 DNA reads TGTGCCAGCCGGGCCGGCGGGCAGCTAGAGACCCAGTACTTC. The encoded protein is CASRAGGQLETQYF. The full variable domain, its missing parts supplied by reference TRBV7-2 and TRBJ2-5, is GAGVSQSPSNKVTEKGKDVELRCDPISGHTALYWYRQSLGQGLEFLIYFQGNSAPDKSGLPSDRFSAERTGGSVSTLTIQRTQQEDSAVYLCASRAGGQLETQYFGPGTRLLVL.

The chain recombines TRBV15 with TRBJ2-1, with a possible D match to TRBD1 (6 bases). The V and J ends lost 1 base and 15 bases respectively, with 13 bases between them. Germline CDR1 is LNHNV and CDR2 is YYDKDF (reference sequence). The CDR3 covers 12 residues. The CDR3 region has the DNA TGTGCCACCAGCAGAGGCAGGGGATCTCGGTTCTTC. Its protein product is CATSRGRGSRFF.

CDR3 region: CASSGASGRVHEQYF. The CDR3 region has the DNA TGTGCCAGCAGTGGGGCTAGCGGGAGGGTCCACGAGCAGTACTTC. The chain carries TRBV6-1 and TRBJ2-7; 12 bases map to TRBD2. Germline trimming cut 4 bases from V and 5 bases from J; bases unmatched to any gene: 6. The CDR3 spans 15 residues. Germline V CDR1 and CDR2: MNHNS, SASEGT.

The chain uses TRBV30 and TRBJ2-1; the D call may be TRBD1 or TRBD2 (6 bases each). V lost 5 bases and J lost 4, with 18 bases in between. Germline V gene data show CDR1 as GTSNPN and CDR2 as SVGIG (reference sequence). This CDR3 is 15 amino acids long. The chain's CDR3 is CAWAHWGREYNEQFF. The CDR3 bases are TGTGCCTGGGCCCATTGGGGGCGGGAATACAATGAGCAGTTCTTC.

The V and J genes are TRBV2 and TRBJ2-1; a possible D gene is TRBD1 (6 bases). Looked up from germline, CDR1 is SNHLY and CDR2 is FYNNEI. The ends were cut back, 7 bases at V and 7 bases at J, with 17 bases in the middle. CDR3 length equals 14 residues. The DNA of the CDR3 is TGTGCCAGCATGAGGAACAGGGACGGAAATGAGCAGTTCTTC. Encoded protein: CASMRNRDGNEQFF.

This sequence joins TRBV27 and TRBJ2-2, with 8 bases matching TRBD1. This CDR3 has 16 residues. Germline V lookup: CDR1 MNHEY, CDR2 SMNVEV (reference sequence). V trimming: 2 bases; J trimming: 6 bases; junction bases outside the gene matches: 8. CDR3: CASSLPGQVWSGELFF. The CDR3 DNA follows: TGTGCCAGCAGTTTACCGGGACAGGTCTGGTCCGGGGAGCTGTTTTTT.

The gene calls are TRBV6-1 and TRBJ2-7; D possibly corresponds to TRBD2 (5 bases). Germline-derived CDR1 and CDR2 are MNHNS and SASEGT. V was shortened by 0 bases and J by 4 bases, with 10 bases between the two germline ends. This CDR3 spans 14 amino acids. The CDR3 DNA reads TGTGCCAGCAGTGAAGCGCCGAGGGTGTACGAGCAGTACTTC. It encodes CASSEAPRVYEQYF.

This rearrangement joins TRBV7-9 to TRBJ2-7, with TRBD2 matching 10 bases. V lost 1 base and J lost 6; bases outside the gene matches: 9. Germline V gene lookup returns CDR1 SEHNR and CDR2 FQNEAQ (reference sequence). The CDR3 has 16 amino acids. DNA for the CDR3: TGTGCCAGCAGCTTAGGTTCTCAGCGGGAGGGCCTCGAGCAGTACTTC. Its translation: CASSLGSQREGLEQYF.

The chain carries TRBV6-6 and TRBJ2-5; 10 nucleotides align to TRBD1. The V segment lost 5 bases and the J segment 2 bases; nucleotides outside the gene matches: 5. CDR1 is MNHNY, CDR2 SVGAGI, per germline (reference sequence). CDR3 length: 15 amino acids. The CDR3 nucleotides are TGTGCCAGCAGTGACAGGGGGCTAAGTCAAGAGACCCAGTACTTC. It translates to CASSDRGLSQETQYF.

The V and J genes are TRBV7-2 and TRBJ2-1, with D unclear. The V gene lost 2 bases and the J gene lost 0 bases, with 17 bases spanning the gap. Germline CDR1 SGHTA, CDR2 FQGNSA. The CDR3 contains 18 residues. CDR3 DNA sequence: TGTGCCAGCAGCTTAATAGCTATCAGCCTTAGCTCCTACAATGAGCAGTTCTTC. Its protein is CASSLIAISLSSYNEQFF.

The V call is TRBV6-5, the J call TRBJ1-3, with a weak D call TRBD1 (5 bases). Germline CDR1 and CDR2: MNHEY and SVGAGI. V lost 4 bases, J lost 11 bases, and 15 bases lay in between. CDR3 size: 13 residues. The CDR3 loop is CASSSSGRQAIYF. CDR3 nucleotides: TGTGCCAGCAGTTCCTCGGGACGTCAGGCCATATATTTT.

This clone was seen a single time. The rearrangement links TRBV7-8 to TRBJ2-1; 10 bases fit TRBD2. Germline V gene data show CDR1 as SGHVS and CDR2 as FQNEAQ. Trimming removed 5 bases from V and 14 bases from J; junction bases left unmatched: 12. The CDR3 totals 14 residues. The CDR3 DNA follows: TGTGCCAGCAGCGTCTCTAGCGGGAGTTTCGTTGAGTTCTTC. Its translation: CASSVSSGSFVEFF.

The chain has TRBV11-3 and TRBJ2-3; D is ambiguous. V gave up 4 bases and J gave up 4 bases, with 15 bases separating them. Germline CDR1 SGHNT, CDR2 YENEEA. The length of the CDR3 is 15 residues. The CDR3 sequence is CASSSGRFGADTQYF. CDR3 DNA: TGTGCCAGCAGCTCCGGTCGTTTCGGTGCAGATACGCAGTATTTT. Complete variable domain (other parts from reference TRBV11-3 and TRBJ2-3): EAGVVQSPRYKIIEKKQPVAFWCNPISGHNTLYWYLQNLGQGPELLIRYENEEAVDDSQLPKDRFSAERLKGVDSTLKIQPAELGDSAVYLCASSSGRFGADTQYFGPGTRLTVL.

The rearrangement joins TRBV28 to TRBJ1-1; maybe TRBD1 (5 bases). Germline V CDR1 and CDR2: MDHEN, SYDVKM. This CDR3 contains 15 residues. The V gene lost 0 bases and the J gene lost 2 bases, with 10 bases spanning the gap. The chain's CDR3 is CASSLWVGPNTEAFF. CDR3 nucleotide sequence: TGTGCCAGCAGTTTATGGGTGGGGCCAAACACTGAAGCTTTCTTT.

This clone was detected only once. J is TRBJ2-1 and V is TRBV5-1; D is uncertain. Per germline, CDR1 SGHRS and CDR2 YFSETQ. Trimming took 3 bases from V and 5 from J, leaving 18 bases between them. The length of the CDR3 is 16 residues. The CDR3 DNA reads as TGCGCCAGCAGCTCGCCCACCGGGCCGCTCCACAATGAGCAGTTCTTC. It codes for CASSSPTGPLHNEQFF.